This TCR beta chain is from a study of cytomegalovirus exposure and HLA in healthy donors. Study outcomes and limitations: Per a later analysis, HLA-associated TCR beta chains showed more clonal expansion than other, equally common TCR beta chains.

As for this clone: Its antigen is unknown.

60 Vbeta and 13 Jbeta primers were used in PCR. The method was immunoSEQ multiplex PCR; TCRdb's version includes in-frame clones alone and lacks a portion of them. The table has 70,000 to 85,000 clones, 70% to 80% seen once. Material for sequencing was PBMCs. This TCR was recovered from a middle-aged man in good health and CMV-seropositive.

This CDR3 reads CASSLYGGDYGYTF. The CDR3 bases are TGTGCCAGCAGCTTGTACGGGGGAGACTATGGCTACACCTTC. This chain connects TRBV5-5 to TRBJ1-2; D possibly corresponds to TRBD1 (5 bases). The V end lost 1 base, the J end lost 3 bases, and 10 bases lay between the germline ends. Per the germline V gene, CDR1 is SGHKS and CDR2 is YYEKEE (reference sequence). This CDR3 has 14 residues.